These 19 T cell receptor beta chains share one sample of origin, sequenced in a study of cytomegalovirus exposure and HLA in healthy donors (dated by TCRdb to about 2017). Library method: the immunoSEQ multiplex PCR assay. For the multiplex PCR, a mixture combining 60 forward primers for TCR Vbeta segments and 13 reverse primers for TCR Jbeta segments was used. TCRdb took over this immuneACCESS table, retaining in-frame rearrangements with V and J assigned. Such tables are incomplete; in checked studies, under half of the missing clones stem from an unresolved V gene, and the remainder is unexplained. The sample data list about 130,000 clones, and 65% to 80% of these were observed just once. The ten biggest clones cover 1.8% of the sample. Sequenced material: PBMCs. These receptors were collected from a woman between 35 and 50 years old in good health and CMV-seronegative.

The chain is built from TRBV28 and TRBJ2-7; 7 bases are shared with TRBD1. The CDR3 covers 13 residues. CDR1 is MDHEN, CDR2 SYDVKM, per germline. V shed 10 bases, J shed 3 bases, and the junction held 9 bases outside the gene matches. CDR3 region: CATTGQSGYEQYF. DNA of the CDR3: TGTGCCACCACGGGACAGTCGGGCTACGAGCAGTACTTC. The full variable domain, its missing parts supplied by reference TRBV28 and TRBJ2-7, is DVKVTQSSRYLVKRTGEKVFLECVQDMDHENMFWYRQDPGLGLRLIYFSYDVKMKEKGDIPEGYSVSREKKERFSLILESASTNQTSMYLCATTGQSGYEQYFGPGTRLTVT.

CDR3 in amino acids: CASSTGYYAEAFF. The CDR3 bases are TGTGCCAGCAGCACAGGGTATTATGCTGAAGCTTTCTTT. This chain connects TRBV7-8 to TRBJ1-1; a possible D gene is TRBD1 (6 bases). The germline V gene encodes CDR1 SGHVS and CDR2 FQNEAQ. The V end lost 5 bases, the J end lost 6 bases, and 13 bases lay between the germline ends. This CDR3 comprises 13 residues.

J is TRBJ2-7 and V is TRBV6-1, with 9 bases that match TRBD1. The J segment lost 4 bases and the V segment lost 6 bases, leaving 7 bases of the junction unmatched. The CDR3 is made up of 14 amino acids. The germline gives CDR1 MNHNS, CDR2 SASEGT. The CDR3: CASREDRGPYEQYF. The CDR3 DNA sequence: TGTGCCAGCAGAGAGGACAGGGGCCCATACGAGCAGTACTTC.

In nucleotides, the CDR3 is TGTGCCAGCAGCTCACGTAGGAGTCGTGGGACAGGGAGATACTATGGCTACACCTTC. It codes for CASSSRRSRGTGRYYGYTF. The chain uses TRBV28 and TRBJ1-2, with TRBD1 matching 9 bases. CDR1 and CDR2 (germline): MDHEN, SYDVKM. The CDR3 contains 19 residues. J gave up 3 bases and V 6 bases, and 20 bases lay outside the gene matches.

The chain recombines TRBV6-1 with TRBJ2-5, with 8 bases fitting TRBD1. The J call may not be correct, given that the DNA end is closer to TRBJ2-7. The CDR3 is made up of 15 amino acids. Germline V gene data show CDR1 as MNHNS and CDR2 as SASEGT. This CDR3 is CASRAGPGGSDEQYF. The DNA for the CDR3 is TGTGCCAGTAGAGCCGGACCAGGGGGCAGCGACGAGCAGTACTTC.

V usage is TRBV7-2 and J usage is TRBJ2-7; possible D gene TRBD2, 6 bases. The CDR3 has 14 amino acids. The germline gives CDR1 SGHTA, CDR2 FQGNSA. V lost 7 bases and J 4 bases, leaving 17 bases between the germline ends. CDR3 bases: TGTGCCAGCACCCCGGGCGGGAAGTGGTACGAGCAGTACTTC. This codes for CASTPGGKWYEQYF.

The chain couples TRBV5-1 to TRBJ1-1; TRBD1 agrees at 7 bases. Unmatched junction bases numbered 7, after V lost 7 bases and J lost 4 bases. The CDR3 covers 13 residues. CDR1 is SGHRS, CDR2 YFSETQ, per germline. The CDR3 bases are TGCGCCAGCTACGGGACAGCTGGCACTGAAGCTTTCTTT. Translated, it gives CASYGTAGTEAFF.

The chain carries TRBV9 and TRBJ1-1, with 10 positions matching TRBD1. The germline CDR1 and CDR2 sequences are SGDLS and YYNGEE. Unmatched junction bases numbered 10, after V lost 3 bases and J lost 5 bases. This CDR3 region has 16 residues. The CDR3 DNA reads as TGTGCCAGCAGCGAGGGGATCGGGACAGGGGTTACTGAAGCTTTCTTT. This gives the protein CASSEGIGTGVTEAFF.

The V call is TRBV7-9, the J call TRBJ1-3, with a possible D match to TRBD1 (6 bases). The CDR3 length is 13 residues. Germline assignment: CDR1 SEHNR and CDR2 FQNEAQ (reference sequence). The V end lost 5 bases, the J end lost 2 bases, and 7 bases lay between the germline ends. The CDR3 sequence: CASSAGAGNTIYF. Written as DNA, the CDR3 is TGTGCCAGCAGCGCAGGGGCTGGAAACACCATATATTTT.

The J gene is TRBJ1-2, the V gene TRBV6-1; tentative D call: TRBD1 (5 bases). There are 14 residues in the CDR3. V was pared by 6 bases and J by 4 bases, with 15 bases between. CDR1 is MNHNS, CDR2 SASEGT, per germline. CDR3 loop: CASRKTEVLYGYTF. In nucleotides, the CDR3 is TGTGCCAGCAGGAAGACAGAGGTACTCTATGGCTACACCTTC.

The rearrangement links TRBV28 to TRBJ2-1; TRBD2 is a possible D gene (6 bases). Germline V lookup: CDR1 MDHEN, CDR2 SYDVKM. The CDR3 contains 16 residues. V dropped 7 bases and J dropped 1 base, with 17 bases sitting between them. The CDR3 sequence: CASTRDSGLSYNEQFF. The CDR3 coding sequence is TGTGCCAGCACACGTGATAGCGGACTGTCCTACAATGAGCAGTTCTTC.

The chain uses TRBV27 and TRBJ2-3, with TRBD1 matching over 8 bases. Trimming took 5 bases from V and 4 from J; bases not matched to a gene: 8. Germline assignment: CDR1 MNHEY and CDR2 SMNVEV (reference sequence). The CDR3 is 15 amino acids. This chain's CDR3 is CASSRKQGVSDTQYF. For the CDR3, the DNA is TGTGCCAGCAGTCGTAAACAGGGGGTATCAGATACGCAGTATTTT.

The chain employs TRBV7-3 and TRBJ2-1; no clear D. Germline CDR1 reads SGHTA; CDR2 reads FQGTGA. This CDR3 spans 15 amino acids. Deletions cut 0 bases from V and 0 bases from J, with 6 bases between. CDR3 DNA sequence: TGTGCCAGCAGCTTAACCCCCAGCTCCTACAATGAGCAGTTCTTC. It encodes CASSLTPSSYNEQFF.

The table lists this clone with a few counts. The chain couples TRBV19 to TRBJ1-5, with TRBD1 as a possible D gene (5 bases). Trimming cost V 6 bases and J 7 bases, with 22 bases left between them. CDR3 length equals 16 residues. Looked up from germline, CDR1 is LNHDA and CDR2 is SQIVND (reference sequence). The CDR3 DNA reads TGTGCCAGTAGACCACGACGGTCTCAGGCAGGGCAGCCCCAGCATTTT. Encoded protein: CASRPRRSQAGQPQHF.

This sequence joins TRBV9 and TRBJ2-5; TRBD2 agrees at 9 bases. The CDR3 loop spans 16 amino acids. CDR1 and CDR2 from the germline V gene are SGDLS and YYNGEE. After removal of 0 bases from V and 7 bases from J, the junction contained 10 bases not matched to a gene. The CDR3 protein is CASSVGSGTSLGTQYF. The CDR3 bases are TGTGCCAGCAGCGTAGGCTCAGGGACTAGCCTAGGGACCCAGTACTTC.

CDR3 in amino acids: CASSIPLAVQETQYF. As DNA, the CDR3 is TGTGCCAGTAGTATCCCACTAGCGGTCCAAGAGACCCAGTACTTC. The V call is TRBV19, the J call TRBJ2-5; TRBD2 matches 8 bases. Germline V gene lookup returns CDR1 LNHDA and CDR2 SQIVND (reference sequence). The trim removed 3 bases at V and 1 base at J, leaving 4 bases unmatched. This CDR3 is built from 15 residues.

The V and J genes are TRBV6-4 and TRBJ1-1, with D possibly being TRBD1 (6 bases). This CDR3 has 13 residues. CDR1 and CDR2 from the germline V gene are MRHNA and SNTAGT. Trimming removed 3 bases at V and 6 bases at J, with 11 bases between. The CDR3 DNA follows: TGTGCCAGCAGTGAGAGGGGGACCGCTGAAGCTTTCTTT. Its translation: CASSERGTAEAFF.

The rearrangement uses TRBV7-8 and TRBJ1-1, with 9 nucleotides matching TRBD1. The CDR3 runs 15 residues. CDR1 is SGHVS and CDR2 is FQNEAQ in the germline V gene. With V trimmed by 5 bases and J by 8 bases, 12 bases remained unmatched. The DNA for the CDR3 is TGTGCCAGCAGCATCCGGGACAGGGTTTTTTCGGAAGCTTTCTTT. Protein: CASSIRDRVFSEAFF.

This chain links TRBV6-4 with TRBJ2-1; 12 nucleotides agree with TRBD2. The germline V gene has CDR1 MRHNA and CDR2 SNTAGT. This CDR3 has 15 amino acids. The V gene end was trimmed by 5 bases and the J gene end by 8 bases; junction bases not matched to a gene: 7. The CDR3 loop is CASSILAGGADEQFF. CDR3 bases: TGTGCCAGCAGTATACTAGCGGGGGGTGCCGATGAGCAGTTCTTC.